The T cell receptor (beta chain) described here comes from a study of OX40 agonist ivuxolimab in advanced cancers. J lost 2 bases, V lost 5 bases, and 10 bases had no gene match. This CDR3 is built from 15 residues. Germline V gives CDR1 SQVTM, CDR2 ANQGSEA. The method was immunoSEQ multiplex PCR; TCRdb's version includes in-frame clones alone and lacks a portion of them. The sample carries around 77,000 clones, just over 90% recorded once. This rearrangement joins TRBV29-1 to TRBJ2-3, with 7 bases fitting TRBD1. The TCR originated in an adult with an advanced solid tumor such as melanoma, head and neck, liver or kidney cancer. This specimen was CD4+ or CD8+ T cells sorted from blood, taken in a trial of the OX40 agonist ivuxolimab. CDR3 residues: CSVTDRVAFTDTQYF. CDR3 DNA: TGCAGCGTTACAGACAGGGTAGCCTTCACAGATACGCAGTATTTT.